This T cell receptor (beta chain) was retrieved from a study of blood T cell repertoires in COVID-19. Overall study context: Samples came from the United States, Italy and Spain, spanning acute and convalescent COVID-19.

V gave up 4 bases and J gave up 10 bases, with 17 bases separating them. In germline, CDR1 is SGHNT, CDR2 YYREEE (reference sequence). The CDR3 has 13 amino acids. Assay: immunoSEQ multiplex PCR; the TCRdb copy retains only in-frame clones and omits some. This table has 29,000 or so clones, around nine tenths appearing once. V and J are TRBV5-4 and TRBJ1-1; weak D call: TRBD1 (5 bases). This receptor was identified in a human donor in a cohort sampled during active COVID-19. The donor label of this sample is uncertain. Sequenced: peripheral blood. This chain's CDR3 is CASSEGASLGAFF. CDR3 nucleotide sequence: TGTGCCAGCAGCGAAGGGGCCTCCCTAGGAGCTTTCTTT.